The 31 T cell receptor beta chains below were found in one sample sequenced in a study of glioma-infiltrating T cells. TCR alpha and beta CDR3 regions were amplified from RNA using iRepertoire nested multiplex PCR. MiXCR was run by TCRdb on the multiplex PCR reads, yielding one entry per CDR3 protein. The sample has a few hundred thousand distinct CDR3 sequences; about 40% are singletons. Source material: glioma tissue, nonneoplastic brain tissue, or PBMCs (not recorded which). These receptors were taken from a human donor with low-grade glioma or glioblastoma, undergoing nonglioma brain surgery, or in good health (not recorded which).

A word on this clonotype: Germline is not matched at one junction end, which may reflect a read error. J is TRBJ2-1 and V is TRBV19; the D gene is possibly TRBD2 (6 bases). The CDR3 contains 16 residues. CDR1 is LNHDA, CDR2 SQIVND, per germline (reference sequence). This chain's CDR3 is CASTSARGLSYKEQFF. The DNA of the CDR3 is TGTGCCAGTACCTCCGCGCGGGGTCTCTCCTACAAAGAGCAGTTCTTC.

The chain is built from TRBV20-1 and TRBJ1-4; a weak D match, TRBD1 (5 bases). V lost 3 bases and J lost 5, with 13 bases in between. The germline V gene has CDR1 DFQATT and CDR2 SNEGSKA (reference sequence). The CDR3 loop spans 14 amino acids. The CDR3 loop is CSAREPYRNEKLFF. In DNA form, the CDR3 reads TGCAGTGCTAGGGAACCATACAGGAATGAAAAACTGTTTTTT.

In its sample, this clonotype was seen a few times. The rearrangement links TRBV24-1 to TRBJ2-1, with unresolved D. CDR1 is KGHDR, CDR2 SFDVKD, per germline. This CDR3 contains 14 residues. Trimming shortened V by 3 bases and J by 5 bases, and 10 bases separated the two germline ends. The CDR3 nucleotides read TGTGCCACCAGTGATCGAAAGGGCAACAATGAGCAGTTCTTC. Its protein product is CATSDRKGNNEQFF.

This clonotype was observed a handful of times. The chain combines TRBV11-2 with TRBJ2-7; D is possibly TRBD1 (6 bases). V lost 1 base to trimming and J lost 4 bases, with 11 bases between them. Germline values: CDR1 SGHAT, CDR2 FQNNGV. The CDR3 spans 14 residues. The CDR3 nucleotides read TGTGCCAGCAGCTTAGGGTGGGACACATACGAGCAGTACTTC. Its translation: CASSLGWDTYEQYF.

The V and J genes are TRBV28 and TRBJ2-4; D remains unclear. The CDR3 runs 17 residues. Looked up from germline, CDR1 is MDHEN and CDR2 is SYDVKM. V lost 5 bases, J lost 0 bases, and 17 bases lay in between. CDR3 sequence reads: CASSPMMNLLAKNIQYF. CDR3 coding DNA: TGTGCCAGCAGTCCGATGATGAACCTACTAGCCAAAAACATTCAGTACTTC.

The V call is TRBV7-2, the J call TRBJ1-5; D not resolved. With 0 bases removed from V and 5 bases from J, the gap between germline ends came to 8 bases. The CDR3 is 14 residues long. Germline loops: CDR1 SGHTA, CDR2 FQGNSA. Here the CDR3 DNA reads TGTGCCAGCAGCTTAGCGTCGGGGTATCAGCCCCAGCATTTT. Translating gives CASSLASGYQPQHF.

There are many counts of this clonotype. DNA for the CDR3: TGTGCCAGCAGTTTGTCAGGACTAGCTTACAATGAGCAGTTCTTC. Encoded protein: CASSLSGLAYNEQFF. The chain combines TRBV28 with TRBJ2-1, with 8 bases matching TRBD2. The CDR3 spans 15 residues. Unmatched junction bases numbered 5, after V lost 3 bases and J lost 4 bases. Germline V gene sequence: CDR1 MDHEN, CDR2 SYDVKM.

This clonotype was counted many times. This sequence joins TRBV6-1 and TRBJ2-2, with 7 bases that match TRBD2. The CDR3 has 14 amino acids. V lost 6 bases to trimming and J lost 0 bases; unmatched junction nucleotides: 1. Germline CDR1 is MNHNS and CDR2 is SASEGT. As DNA, the CDR3 is TGTGCCAGCAGGGGAGGGGCGAACACCGGGGAGCTGTTTTTT. It specifies CASRGGANTGELFF.

The chain links TRBV4-1 to TRBJ1-5, with D tentatively TRBD1 (5 bases). The CDR3 contains 16 residues. Germline assignment: CDR1 MGHRA and CDR2 YSYEKL. Trimming stripped 0 bases from V and 5 bases from J, with 14 bases between. The DNA of the CDR3 is TGCGCCAGCAGCCAAGACCCATCTTTAGGGGATCAGCCCCAGCATTTT. Translation: CASSQDPSLGDQPQHF.

There are many counts of this clonotype. Here the CDR3 DNA reads TGCAGTGCTAGTTTCGACAGTTACATGAACACTGAAGCTTTCTTT. It encodes CSASFDSYMNTEAFF. The chain couples TRBV20-1 to TRBJ1-1; D possibly corresponds to TRBD1 (5 bases). Trimming shortened V by 3 bases and J by 0 bases, and 14 bases separated the two germline ends. Per the germline V gene, CDR1 is DFQATT and CDR2 is SNEGSKA (reference sequence). The CDR3 has 15 amino acids.

The chain couples TRBV7-8 to TRBJ2-3; TRBD1 matches at 9 bases. Germline lookup yields CDR1 SGHVS and CDR2 FQNEAQ. The CDR3 spans 16 residues. The V and J ends lost 4 bases and 1 base, in that order; junction bases with no gene match: 6. CDR3 nucleotide sequence: TGTGCCAGCAGCTGGCCCGGACAGGGGCGCACAGATACGCAGTATTTT. Translated, it gives CASSWPGQGRTDTQYF.

About this clonotype: A much larger clone is a single base away; this may be a read error. The chain has TRBV6-2 or TRBV6-3 and TRBJ2-1, with D possibly being TRBD1 or TRBD2 (5 bases each). The CDR3 contains 15 residues. From germline, CDR1 is MNHEY and CDR2 SVGEGT. Here the CDR3 reads CASSGVGSRAREGTF. The CDR3 coding sequence is TGTGCCAGCAGCGGTGTCGGTAGCAGAGCCAGGGAAGGGACCTTC.

On this clonotype itself: A much more abundant neighbour one base away suggests this may be a read error. V is TRBV28 and J is TRBJ1-2; D not resolved. The length of the CDR3 is 12 residues. The germline V gene has CDR1 MDHEN and CDR2 SYDVKM. The CDR3 loop is CASSLYNYSYTF. The CDR3, as DNA: TGTGCCAGCAGTTTATATAACTATAGCTACACCTTC.

With respect to this clonotype: A much larger clonotype is one base distant, so this may be a read error. The rearrangement uses TRBV7-2 and TRBJ2-3; 11 positions agree with TRBD2. Trimming took 5 bases from V and 3 from J; bases not matched to a gene: 10. There are 17 residues in the CDR3. Germline CDR1 and CDR2: SGHTA and FQGNSA. CDR3 nucleotides: TGTGCCAGCAGCCACAGGAATAGCGGGAGGGCTACAGATACGCAGTATTTT. Translated, it gives CASSHRNSGRATDTQYF.

The V call is TRBV7-6, the J call TRBJ1-1, with 7 bases aligning to TRBD1. This CDR3 is built from 17 residues. V shed 1 base and J 4 bases; nucleotides not matched to a gene: 12. CDR1 SGHVS and CDR2 FNYEAQ come from the germline V gene. CDR3 DNA: TGTGCCAGCAGCTTAGGGTCGAGGGGGCTCTCGGGCACTGAAGCTTTCTTT. The encoded protein is CASSLGSRGLSGTEAFF.

A remark on this clonotype: A much more abundant neighbour one base away suggests this may be a read error. The chain recombines TRBV27 with TRBJ2-1; possible D gene TRBD1, 5 bases. CDR3 length: 16 residues. CDR1 and CDR2 (germline): MNHEY, SMNVEV (reference sequence). Trimming stripped 7 bases from V and 0 bases from J, with 16 bases between. CDR3 residues: CASTRTWQTSYNEQFF. In nucleotides, the CDR3 is TGTGCCAGCACTAGGACATGGCAAACCTCCTACAATGAGCAGTTCTTC.

The chain links TRBV12-3 or TRBV12-4 to TRBJ2-1; the match to TRBD1 covers 7 bases. Losses at the gene ends were 5 bases for V and 7 bases for J; bases not matched to a gene: 5. This CDR3 has 13 residues. The CDR3 nucleotides are TGTGCCAGCAGTAAGCAGACAGGGAATGAGCAGTTCTTC. Translating it yields CASSKQTGNEQFF.

This clonotype was counted only a few times. The V gene is TRBV3-1, the J gene TRBJ2-5, with D uncertain. Germline V gives CDR1 LGHDT, CDR2 YNNKEL (reference sequence). With 3 bases removed from V and 5 bases from J, the gap between germline ends came to 7 bases. CDR3 length: 12 amino acids. The CDR3 DNA is TGTGCCAGCAGCCAGGCCTTGGAGACCCAGTACTTC. It encodes CASSQALETQYF.

This sequence joins TRBV19 and TRBJ1-5; a weak D match, TRBD1 (5 bases). Germline assignment: CDR1 LNHDA and CDR2 SQIVND (reference sequence). Trimming left V 11 bases short and J 0 bases short, with 11 bases between. This CDR3 has 13 residues. In DNA, the CDR3 is TGTGCCTCCGGGGACCATAGCAATCAGCCCCAGCATTTT. Encoded protein: CASGDHSNQPQHF.

The V call is TRBV11-2, the J call TRBJ2-5; no clear D gene. The V and J ends lost 1 base and 4 bases respectively, with 13 bases between them. The CDR3 extends over 15 amino acids. Germline V gives CDR1 SGHAT, CDR2 FQNNGV. The CDR3 nucleotides are TGTGCCAGCAGCTTAGGAGTCGAGTCCGTAGAGACCCAGTACTTC. Its protein is CASSLGVESVETQYF. The full variable domain, completed using reference TRBV11-2 and TRBJ2-5, is EAGVAQSPRYKIIEKRQSVAFWCNPISGHATLYWYQQILGQGPKLLIQFQNNGVVDDSQLPKDRFSAERLKGVDSTLKIQPAKLEDSAVYLCASSLGVESVETQYFGPGTRLLVL.

The genes are TRBV7-2 and TRBJ2-7; 8 positions match TRBD1. V trimming: 4 bases; J trimming: 7 bases; junction bases outside the gene matches: 3. Germline V gene data show CDR1 as SGHTA and CDR2 as FQGNSA. The CDR3 extends over 12 amino acids. The CDR3, as DNA: TGTGCCAGCAGCTGGACAGGGAGAGAGCAGTACTTC. Residues: CASSWTGREQYF.

With respect to this clonotype: Compared with germline, one end of the junction differs, possibly owing to a read error. CDR3 residues: CSARGSTGYSNKPQHF. The CDR3 DNA sequence: TGCAGTGCTAGAGGTTCGACAGGATATAGCAATAAGCCCCAGCATTTT. J is TRBJ1-5 and V is TRBV20-1, with TRBD1 as a possible D gene (6 bases). The CDR3 loop spans 16 amino acids. Germline values: CDR1 DFQATT, CDR2 SNEGSKA (reference sequence).

As to this clonotype: A much bigger clone sits one base away, suggesting this may be a read error. This chain uses TRBV28 with TRBJ2-4, with 7 positions matching TRBD1. This CDR3 is 14 amino acids long. Per the germline V gene, CDR1 is MDHEN and CDR2 is SYDVKM. After removal of 6 bases from V and 13 bases from J, the junction contained 15 bases not matched to a gene. The DNA of the CDR3 is TGTGCCAGCAGCTCGTGGACAGGTTACAATGAGCAGTACTTC. Translating gives CASSSWTGYNEQYF.

This clonotype was observed at least ten times. This chain links TRBV27 with TRBJ2-1, with 11 bases aligning to TRBD2. The CDR3 extends over 16 amino acids. V shed 3 bases, J shed 3 bases, and the junction held 4 bases outside the gene matches. Germline V CDR1 and CDR2: MNHEY, SMNVEV (reference sequence). The CDR3 region is CASSLYLAGGYNEQFF. For the CDR3, the DNA is TGTGCCAGCAGTTTGTACCTAGCGGGAGGCTACAATGAGCAGTTCTTC.

The genes are TRBV19 and TRBJ2-7, with 10 positions matching TRBD1. With 4 bases clipped from V and 4 bases from J, the junction kept 7 bases outside the gene matches. CDR3 length: 15 residues. Germline loops: CDR1 LNHDA, CDR2 SQIVND (reference sequence). Here the CDR3 DNA reads TGTGCCAGTAGTACCCGGACAGGGGGACGATACGAGCAGTACTTC. Protein sequence: CASSTRTGGRYEQYF.

As to this clonotype: Here the CDR3 omits its conserved ending phenylalanine or tryptophan, so a read error is the likely source. This chain uses TRBV15 with TRBJ2-1; 8 bases fit TRBD1. CDR1 and CDR2 (germline): LNHNV, YYDKDF (reference sequence). The J segment lost 10 bases and the V segment lost 6 bases, leaving 11 bases of the junction unmatched. The CDR3 spans 14 residues. Here the CDR3 reads CATRSRTGTMEQFL. As DNA, the CDR3 is TGTGCCACCAGAAGTAGGACAGGGACAATGGAGCAGTTCCTC.

This clonotype was recorded many times. V usage is TRBV7-2 and J usage is TRBJ2-3, with TRBD1 matching 7 bases. In germline, CDR1 is SGHTA, CDR2 FQGNSA. The CDR3 is 16 amino acids. The trim removed 5 bases at V and 0 bases at J, leaving 8 bases unmatched. The CDR3 region is CASSPWTGPSTDTQYF. CDR3 bases: TGTGCCAGCAGCCCTTGGACAGGACCTAGCACAGATACGCAGTATTTT.

This clonotype has just one count. Since a much larger clone is just one base distant, this may be a read error. The gene calls are TRBV27 and TRBJ2-1; 9 nucleotides match TRBD2. The CDR3 consists of 19 residues. Trimming cost V 2 bases and J 7 bases; bases outside gene matches: 18. Germline V lookup: CDR1 MNHEY, CDR2 SMNVEV (reference sequence). The DNA of the CDR3 is TGTGCCAGCAGTTTAAGAGCGGTAGCGGGAGCCGGGCCCAGAAATGAGCAGTTCTTC. It translates to CASSLRAVAGAGPRNEQFF.

The J gene is TRBJ2-3, the V gene TRBV7-2; 12 positions match TRBD2. The end of the DNA is better explained by TRBJ2-1, so the J call may be wrong. Germline V lookup: CDR1 SGHTA, CDR2 FQGNSA. This CDR3 comprises 17 residues. The CDR3 region has the DNA TGTGCCAGCAGCATTCTAGCGGGAGGGCCCCCCTACAATGAGCAGTTCTTC. Amino acid sequence: CASSILAGGPPYNEQFF.

In the case of this clonotype: A much larger clone lies a single base off, so this may be a read error. The rearrangement uses TRBV28 and TRBJ2-7; D possibly corresponds to TRBD1 (6 bases). CDR1 and CDR2 from the germline V gene are MDHEN and SYDVKM. The CDR3 is 12 residues long. The CDR3 here is CGIGTQLYEQYF. CDR3 DNA sequence: TGTGGTATCGGGACACAACTCTACGAGCAGTACTTC.

The sample holds many counts of this clonotype. The chain is built from TRBV28 and TRBJ1-1; D unclear. The V and J ends lost 1 base and 1 base respectively, with 7 bases between them. The CDR3 covers 14 residues. The germline CDR1 and CDR2 sequences are MDHEN and SYDVKM. The CDR3 reads CASSLSNKNTEAFF. The CDR3 DNA is TGTGCCAGCAGTTTATCCAACAAGAACACTGAAGCTTTCTTT.